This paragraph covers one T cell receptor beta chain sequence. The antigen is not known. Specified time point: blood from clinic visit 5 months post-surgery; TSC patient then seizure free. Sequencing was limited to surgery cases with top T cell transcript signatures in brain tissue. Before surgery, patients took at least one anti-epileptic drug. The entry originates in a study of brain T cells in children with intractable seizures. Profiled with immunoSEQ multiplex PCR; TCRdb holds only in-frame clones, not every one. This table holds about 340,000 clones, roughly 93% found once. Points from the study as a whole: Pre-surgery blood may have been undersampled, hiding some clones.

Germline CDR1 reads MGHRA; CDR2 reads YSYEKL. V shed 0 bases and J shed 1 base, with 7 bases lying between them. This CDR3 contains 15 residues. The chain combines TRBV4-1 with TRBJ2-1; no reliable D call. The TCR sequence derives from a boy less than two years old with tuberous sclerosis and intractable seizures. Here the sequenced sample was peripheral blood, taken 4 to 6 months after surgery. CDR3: CASSQDWPSYNEQFF. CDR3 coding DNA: TGCGCCAGCAGCCAAGATTGGCCGTCCTACAATGAGCAGTTCTTC.